These 22 T cell receptor beta chains came from one sample sequenced in a study of T-cell reconstitution after alpha-beta-depleted transplantation in children. The authors prepared the TCRbeta library with unique molecular identifiers. MiXCR was run by TCRdb on the PCR reads, yielding one entry per CDR3 protein. In the table there are nearly 400,000 distinct CDR3 sequences, roughly 20% of which are singletons. The sequences come from PBMCs from the stem cell graft donor, collected from the stem cell graft. These receptors were collected from a human donor who donated a stem cell graft to a child with acute myeloid leukemia.

The J gene is TRBJ2-1, the V gene TRBV6-5; 10 bases are a match to TRBD2. The CDR3 is made up of 14 amino acids. CDR1 is MNHEY and CDR2 is SVGAGI in the germline V gene. V lost 8 bases to trimming and J lost 2 bases; unmatched junction nucleotides: 3. The CDR3 nucleotides are TGTGCCAGCGTCACTAGCGGGGCCTACAATGAGCAGTTCTTC. This encodes CASVTSGAYNEQFF.

The rearrangement links TRBV10-1 to TRBJ2-5; 9 positions agree with TRBD2. The CDR3 has 15 amino acids. Germline V CDR1 and CDR2: WNHNN, SYGVQD (reference sequence). With 0 bases clipped from V and 1 base from J, the junction kept 0 bases outside the gene matches. The CDR3 loop reads CASSESTSGQETQYF. The CDR3 DNA follows: TGCGCCAGCAGTGAGTCGACTAGCGGCCAAGAGACCCAGTACTTC.

The chain links TRBV15 to TRBJ2-7; the D gene is possibly TRBD1 (5 bases). Germline V gene data show CDR1 as LNHNV and CDR2 as YYDKDF (reference sequence). This CDR3 is 14 amino acids long. The V end lost 0 bases, the J end lost 1 base, and 7 bases lay between the germline ends. CDR3 region: CATSRDQGSYEQYF. The CDR3 nucleotides read TGTGCCACCAGCAGAGATCAGGGATCCTACGAGCAGTACTTC.

The table lists this clonotype with many counts. V is TRBV12-3 or TRBV12-4 and J is TRBJ2-2; 8 bases fit TRBD2. V trimming: 1 base; J trimming: 3 bases; junction bases outside the gene matches: 4. This CDR3 spans 16 amino acids. The CDR3 DNA reads as TGTGCCAGCAGTTTAGAAGCGGGAGCCCACACCGGGGAGCTGTTTTTT. Translating it yields CASSLEAGAHTGELFF.

This clonotype was seen many times. This chain uses TRBV20-1 with TRBJ2-4; no firm D call. The CDR3 is 14 amino acids. Looked up from germline, CDR1 is DFQATT and CDR2 is SNEGSKA (reference sequence). Between the trimmed V and J ends, which lost 4 bases and 0 bases, there was a span of 10 bases. The CDR3 nucleotides are TGCAGTGCTACCCGGACGGCAGCCAAAAACATTCAGTACTTC. Translation: CSATRTAAKNIQYF.

The chain recombines TRBV4-3 with TRBJ2-7; 9 bases fit TRBD2. The V gene's germline CDR1 is LGHNA and CDR2 YSLEER. J lost 3 bases, V lost 5 bases, and 8 bases had no gene match. The CDR3 length is 15 residues. CDR3 amino acids: CASSFIAGDRYEQYF. CDR3 sequence (DNA): TGCGCCAGCAGCTTCATAGCGGGAGATCGCTACGAGCAGTACTTC.

This clonotype turned up a few times. The rearrangement joins TRBV6-1 to TRBJ2-1; 7 bases map to TRBD2. Per germline, CDR1 MNHNS and CDR2 SASEGT. There are 16 residues in the CDR3. Losses at the gene ends were 8 bases for V and 5 bases for J; bases not matched to a gene: 15. In nucleotides, the CDR3 is TGTGCCAGCTCAGTTCAAGGCCTAGCGGCCGACAATGAGCAGTTCTTC. This encodes CASSVQGLAADNEQFF.

This clonotype was recorded many times. The chain employs TRBV20-1 and TRBJ2-1; 11 nucleotides line up with TRBD2. Germline lookup yields CDR1 DFQATT and CDR2 SNEGSKA (reference sequence). The CDR3 consists of 15 residues. The V gene end was trimmed by 5 bases and the J gene end by 12 bases; junction bases not matched to a gene: 15. CDR3 residues: CSAGAPRGSGGGQFF. In nucleotides, the CDR3 is TGCAGTGCTGGGGCCCCCCGGGGTAGCGGGGGGGGGCAGTTCTTC.

Many counts were recorded for this clonotype. The chain uses TRBV27 and TRBJ2-7, with D possibly called TRBD1 or TRBD2 (5 bases each). This CDR3 has 13 residues. With 4 bases removed from V and 4 bases from J, the gap between germline ends came to 11 bases. Germline V CDR1 and CDR2: MNHEY, SMNVEV (reference sequence). CDR3 residues: CASSSGSRYEQYF. Written as DNA, the CDR3 is TGTGCCAGCAGTTCAGGGAGTAGGTACGAGCAGTACTTC.

This clonotype was counted at least ten times. The chain employs TRBV5-1 and TRBJ1-1, with D unresolved. The CDR3 consists of 15 residues. Trimming shortened V by 3 bases and J by 5 bases, and 17 bases separated the two germline ends. Germline CDR1 reads SGHRS; CDR2 reads YFSETQ. DNA of the CDR3: TGCGCCAGCAGCTCGGGGATGGGCGCCGGAACTGAAGCTTTCTTT. Residues: CASSSGMGAGTEAFF. The full variable domain, its missing parts supplied by reference TRBV5-1 and TRBJ1-1, is KAGVTQTPRYLIKTRGQQVTLSCSPISGHRSVSWYQQTPGQGLQFLFEYFSETQRNKGNFPGRFSGRQFSNSRSEMNVSTLELGDSALYLCASSSGMGAGTEAFFGQGTRLTVV.

The chain employs TRBV12-3 or TRBV12-4 and TRBJ2-7, with D possibly TRBD2 on 6 matching bases. CDR3 length equals 15 residues. The V end lost 6 bases, the J end lost 2 bases, and 17 bases lay between the germline ends. The CDR3 sequence: CASRPSSGAAYEQYF. The CDR3 DNA reads TGTGCCAGCAGACCGTCATCGGGAGCGGCCTACGAGCAGTACTTC.

This chain links TRBV10-3 with TRBJ2-2; 7 positions agree with TRBD1. CDR3 length: 14 amino acids. The V segment lost 10 bases and the J segment 2 bases; nucleotides outside the gene matches: 7. The germline V gene encodes CDR1 ENHRY and CDR2 SYGVKD. CDR3 sequence (DNA): TGTGCCACCTGTAGGGACAGTAACACCGGGGAGCTGTTTTTT. Translation gives CATCRDSNTGELFF.

This clonotype has at least ten counts. The CDR3 spells CSATLGLAGGGLYNEQFF. CDR3 DNA: TGCAGTGCTACCCTAGGACTAGCGGGAGGGGGACTATACAATGAGCAGTTCTTC. The V gene is TRBV20-1, the J gene TRBJ2-1; 15 nucleotides line up with TRBD2. Looked up from germline, CDR1 is DFQATT and CDR2 is SNEGSKA (reference sequence). Trimming cost V 4 bases and J 4 bases; bases outside gene matches: 11. The CDR3 contains 18 residues.

This clonotype was observed a few times. V gene TRBV4-3 combines with J gene TRBJ2-7; 9 nucleotides match TRBD2. V trimming: 1 base; J trimming: 3 bases; junction bases outside the gene matches: 4. Germline V gene data show CDR1 as LGHNA and CDR2 as YSLEER. The CDR3 consists of 15 residues. DNA of the CDR3: TGCGCCAGCAGCCAAGGGGTTAGCGGGAGCTACGAGCAGTACTTC. Translated, it gives CASSQGVSGSYEQYF.

This clonotype has just a few counts. The V gene is TRBV20-1, the J gene TRBJ2-7; D is perhaps TRBD1 or TRBD2 (5 bases each). Germline V gene sequence: CDR1 DFQATT, CDR2 SNEGSKA (reference sequence). V lost 0 bases and J lost 0, with 21 bases in between. The CDR3 is 18 amino acids. CDR3 bases: TGCAGTGCTAGAGATGGTTCGCAGGGACCTCACTTCTCCTACGAGCAGTACTTC. Translating it yields CSARDGSQGPHFSYEQYF.

V usage is TRBV7-9 and J usage is TRBJ2-1, with 8 bases identical to TRBD2. The ends lost 2 bases at V and 0 bases at J; junction bases unmatched: 6. Looked up from germline, CDR1 is SEHNR and CDR2 is FQNEAQ (reference sequence). CDR3 length: 17 amino acids. CDR3 sequence reads: CASSLKKGLGSYNEQFF. CDR3 nucleotides: TGTGCCAGCAGCTTAAAAAAGGGACTAGGCTCCTACAATGAGCAGTTCTTC. Full variable domain (rest looked up from reference TRBV7-9 and TRBJ2-1): DTGVSQNPRHKITKRGQNVTFRCDPISEHNRLYWYRQTLGQGPEFLTYFQNEAQLEKSRLLSDRFSAERPKGSFSTLEIQRTEQGDSAMYLCASSLKKGLGSYNEQFFGPGTRLTVL.

This clonotype showed up many times. This rearrangement joins TRBV29-1 to TRBJ2-1; tentative D call: TRBD2 (6 bases). The germline V gene encodes CDR1 SQVTM and CDR2 ANQGSEA. This CDR3 has 16 residues. The V end was cut by 6 bases, the J end by 2 bases, with 20 bases between. As DNA, the CDR3 is TGCAGCGTCGTCGTCAAGGAGGGGAGTGCCTACAATGAGCAGTTCTTC. Protein product: CSVVVKEGSAYNEQFF.

The chain links TRBV28 to TRBJ2-2, with no clear D. Germline CDR1 MDHEN, CDR2 SYDVKM. Trimming cost V 2 bases and J 3 bases, with 10 bases left between them. This CDR3 spans 15 amino acids. The CDR3 region has the DNA TGTGCCAGCAGTTTAGGGCATGGGGACACCGGGGAGCTGTTTTTT. This sequence encodes CASSLGHGDTGELFF.

CDR3 nucleotide sequence: TGTGCCAGCAGTACAGGGGGCAGAGGTAGGACGCACACTGAAGCTTTCTTT. Its protein is CASSTGGRGRTHTEAFF. The gene calls are TRBV28 and TRBJ1-1; 9 nucleotides align to TRBD1. The CDR3 consists of 17 residues. After removal of 5 bases from V and 3 bases from J, the junction contained 13 bases not matched to a gene. Germline V gene sequence: CDR1 MDHEN, CDR2 SYDVKM.

J is TRBJ2-7 and V is TRBV29-1; no definite D call. V lost 0 bases and J 1 base, leaving 10 bases between the germline ends. This CDR3 has 14 amino acids. Per the germline V gene, CDR1 is SQVTM and CDR2 is ANQGSEA. CDR3 nucleotides: TGCAGCGTTGAAGATAAAGGCAATTCCTACGAGCAGTACTTC. It encodes CSVEDKGNSYEQYF.

This clonotype came up a few times. V is TRBV10-3 and J is TRBJ2-7; the match to TRBD2 covers 7 bases. Germline trimming cut 0 bases from V and 0 bases from J; bases unmatched to any gene: 2. The CDR3 extends over 15 amino acids. The germline CDR1 and CDR2 sequences are ENHRY and SYGVKD. This CDR3 reads CAISESPSGSYEQYF. CDR3 coding DNA: TGTGCCATCAGTGAGTCGCCTAGCGGCTCCTACGAGCAGTACTTC.

The genes are TRBV27 and TRBJ2-7; D not certain. This CDR3 is built from 14 residues. Germline CDR1 and CDR2: MNHEY and SMNVEV (reference sequence). With 3 bases removed from V and 5 bases from J, the gap between germline ends came to 14 bases. CDR3 protein: CASSLSQIGNEQYF. DNA for the CDR3: TGTGCCAGCAGTTTGAGCCAAATAGGAAACGAGCAGTACTTC.